The rows below give T cell receptor beta chains drawn from one sample of a study of T cell responses to AZD1222 COVID-19 vaccine. Sequencing used immunoSEQ multiplex PCR; TCRdb keeps in-frame clones, though not all of them. Here the sample spans 95,000 to 120,000 clones, around 88% being singletons. The sequenced sample was peripheral blood, obtained 28 days after the second AZD1222 dose. The receptors here all came from an adult who received the AZD1222 COVID-19 vaccine. Both conserved end residues are part of each CDR3. The D gene is left open where the match is weak. Expanded clones get a size class; other rows say once, few or many, or leave the size out.

j_call,d_call,v_call,clone_size,cdr3_nt,cdr3_aa
TRBJ1-1,.,TRBV5-4,.,TGTGCCAGCAGCTTTATAGGGGTCAACACTGAAGCTTTCTTT,CASSFIGVNTEAFF
TRBJ2-2,TRBD1,TRBV11-2,.,TGTGCCAGCAGCACGAGACAGGGCCCCACCGGGGAGCTGTTTTTT,CASSTRQGPTGELFF
TRBJ1-2,.,TRBV6-1,.,TGTGCCAGCAGTGAAGCACAGGGAAACTATGGCTACACCTTC,CASSEAQGNYGYTF
TRBJ1-5,.,TRBV28,.,TGTGCCAGCAGCCTTGGGACGGGTAGCAATCAGCCCCAGCATTTT,CASSLGTGSNQPQHF
TRBJ2-5,.,TRBV6-1,.,TGTGCCAGCAGTGATCGTGGGGGGCAAGAGACCCAGTACTTC,CASSDRGGQETQYF
TRBJ1-1,.,TRBV11-2,.,TGTGCCAGCAGCTTAGCGTTTGGGGGGGGCCCTGAAGCTTTCTTT,CASSLAFGGGPEAFF
TRBJ1-1,.,TRBV6-2/TRBV6-3,.,TGTGCCAGCAGTTGGGGTAGGGCGAACACTGAAGCTTTCTTT,CASSWGRANTEAFF
TRBJ2-7,TRBD1,TRBV11-1,.,TGTGCCAGCAGCACCTGGACAGGGGCCTCCTACGAGCAGTACTTC,CASSTWTGASYEQYF
TRBJ1-4,.,TRBV7-8,.,TGTGCCAGCAGCTTAGCCCCAGGTGAAAAACTGTTTTTT,CASSLAPGEKLFF
TRBJ1-1,TRBD1,TRBV27,.,TGTGCCAGCAGTTCTACAGGGGGAGAAGCTTTCTTT,CASSSTGGEAFF
TRBJ2-3,TRBD2,TRBV4-3,.,TGCGCCAGCAGCCAAGATCCCCTGGGACTAGCGGGCACAGATACGCAGTATTTT,CASSQDPLGLAGTDTQYF
TRBJ2-1,TRBD2,TRBV4-2,.,TGTGCCAGCAGCCAAGAGTGGCGGGGGAACAATGAGCAGTTCTTC,CASSQEWRGNNEQFF
TRBJ1-3,.,TRBV6-5,.,TGTGCCAGCAGGACGACAGGCAACTCTGGAAACACCATATATTTT,CASRTTGNSGNTIYF
TRBJ1-1,TRBD1,TRBV5-4,.,TGTGCCAGCAGACGGGACAGGGGAGGGAGCACTGAAGCTTTCTTT,CASRRDRGGSTEAFF
TRBJ1-3,TRBD1,TRBV28,.,TGTGCCAGCAGATTGGACAGGTTCGGAAACACCATATATTTT,CASRLDRFGNTIYF
TRBJ1-5,TRBD1,TRBV19,.,TGTGCCAGTACCCCTGACAGGGGCTATAGCAATCAGCCCCAGCATTTT,CASTPDRGYSNQPQHF
TRBJ2-5,TRBD2,TRBV14,.,TGTGCCAGCAGCCAAGTAGGGATAGCGGGGGGCCAAGAGACCCAGTACTTC,CASSQVGIAGGQETQYF
TRBJ2-3,.,TRBV29-1,.,TGCAGCGTTGACTCGGGTGCAGATACGCAGTATTTT,CSVDSGADTQYF
TRBJ1-1,.,TRBV27,.,TGTGCCAGCAGAAACGACGGGTACACTGAAGCTTTCTTT,CASRNDGYTEAFF
TRBJ1-2,.,TRBV28,.,TGTGCCAGCAGTTGGGGGGACTATGGCTACACCTTC,CASSWGDYGYTF
TRBJ1-2,.,TRBV7-2,once,TGTGCCAGCAGCAATGAGGGCAGTAAGAGCTACACCTTC,CASSNEGSKSYTF
TRBJ1-2,.,TRBV7-2,.,TGTGCCATACAGGGCTACATAGCTAACTATGGCTACACCTTC,CAIQGYIANYGYTF
TRBJ1-2,.,TRBV7-2,.,TGTGCCAGCAGCTTAGCGAGGCCAACCGGTCGCTATGGCTACACCTTC,CASSLARPTGRYGYTF
TRBJ2-2,.,TRBV18,.,TGTGCCAGCTCACCAGAGGCAGGGAAGACCGGGGAGCTGTTTTTT,CASSPEAGKTGELFF
TRBJ2-1,TRBD1,TRBV15,.,TGTGCCACCAGCGGTCGGGACAGGGGGGTAAATGAGCAGTTCTTC,CATSGRDRGVNEQFF
TRBJ2-1,.,TRBV20-1,.,TGCAGTGGACCCCGGGACAATGAGCAGTTCTTC,CSGPRDNEQFF
TRBJ1-4,TRBD1,TRBV7-9,.,TGTGCCAGCAGCTTTACAGGGGGTACAACTAATGAAAAACTGTTTTTT,CASSFTGGTTNEKLFF
TRBJ1-5,.,TRBV6-5,.,TGTGCCAGCAGCTCAACACAGGGAGGTGGTCAGCCCCAGCATTTT,CASSSTQGGGQPQHF
TRBJ2-5,TRBD2,TRBV4-2,.,TGTGCCAGCAGCCGGAGCGGGGGGGAAGAGACCCAGTACTTC,CASSRSGGEETQYF
TRBJ1-1,.,TRBV19,.,TGTGCCAGTAGTATGGGGACACAAGAAGCTTTCTTT,CASSMGTQEAFF
TRBJ2-2,.,TRBV4-1,.,TGCGCCAGCAGCCAGGACACCCCAAGAGGGGAGCTGTTTTTT,CASSQDTPRGELFF